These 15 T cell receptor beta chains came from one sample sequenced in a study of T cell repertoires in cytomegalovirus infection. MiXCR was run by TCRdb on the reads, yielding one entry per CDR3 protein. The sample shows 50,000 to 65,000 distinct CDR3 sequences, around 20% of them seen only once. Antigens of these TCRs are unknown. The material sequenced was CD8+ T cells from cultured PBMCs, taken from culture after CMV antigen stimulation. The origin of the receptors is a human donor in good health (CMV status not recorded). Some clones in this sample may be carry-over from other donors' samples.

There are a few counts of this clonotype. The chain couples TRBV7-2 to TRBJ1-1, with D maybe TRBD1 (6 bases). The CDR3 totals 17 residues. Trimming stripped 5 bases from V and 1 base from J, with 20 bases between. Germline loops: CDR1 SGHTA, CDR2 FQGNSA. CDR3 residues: CASSPLTRGLGNTEAFF. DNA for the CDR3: TGTGCCAGCAGCCCCCTAACCCGGGGGCTTGGGAACACTGAAGCTTTCTTT.

The CDR3 DNA reads as TGTGCCAGCAGTTTACTGGGAAGAGAGACCCAGTACTTC. Its translation: CASSLLGRETQYF. The chain couples TRBV12-3 or TRBV12-4 to TRBJ2-5; D not resolved. Trimming stripped 2 bases from V and 4 bases from J, with 8 bases between. This CDR3 region has 13 residues.

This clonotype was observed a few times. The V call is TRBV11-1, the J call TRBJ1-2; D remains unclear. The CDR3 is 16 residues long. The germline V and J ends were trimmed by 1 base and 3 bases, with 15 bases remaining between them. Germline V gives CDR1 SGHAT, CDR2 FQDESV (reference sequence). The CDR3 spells CASSLDRRANDYGYTF. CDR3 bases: TGTGCCAGCAGCTTAGACCGGAGGGCTAATGACTATGGCTACACCTTC.

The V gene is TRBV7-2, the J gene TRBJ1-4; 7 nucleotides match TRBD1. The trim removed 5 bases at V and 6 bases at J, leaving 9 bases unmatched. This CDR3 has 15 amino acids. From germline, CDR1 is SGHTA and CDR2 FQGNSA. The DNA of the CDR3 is TGTGCCAGCAGCCCCAGGGGCAGGGGGGATGAAAAACTGTTTTTT. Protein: CASSPRGRGDEKLFF.

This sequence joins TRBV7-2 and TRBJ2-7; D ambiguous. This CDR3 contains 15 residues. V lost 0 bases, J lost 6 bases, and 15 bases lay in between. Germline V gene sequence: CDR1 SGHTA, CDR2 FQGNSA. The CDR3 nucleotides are TGTGCCAGCAGCTTAGCGCGGCGTCGTCCGCCCGAGCAGTACTTC. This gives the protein CASSLARRRPPEQYF.

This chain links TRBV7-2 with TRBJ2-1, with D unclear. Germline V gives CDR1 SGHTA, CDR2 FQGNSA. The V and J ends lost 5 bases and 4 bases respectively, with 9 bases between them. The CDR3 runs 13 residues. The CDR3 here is CASSTTRYNEQFF. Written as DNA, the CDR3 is TGTGCCAGCAGCACGACAAGGTACAATGAGCAGTTCTTC.

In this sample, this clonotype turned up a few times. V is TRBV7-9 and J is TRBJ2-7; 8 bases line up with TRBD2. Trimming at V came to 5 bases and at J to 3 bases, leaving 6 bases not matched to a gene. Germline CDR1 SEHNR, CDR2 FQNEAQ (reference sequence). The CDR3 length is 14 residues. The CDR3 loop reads CASSREGGYYEQYF. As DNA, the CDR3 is TGTGCCAGCAGCCGGGAGGGAGGGTACTACGAGCAGTACTTC.

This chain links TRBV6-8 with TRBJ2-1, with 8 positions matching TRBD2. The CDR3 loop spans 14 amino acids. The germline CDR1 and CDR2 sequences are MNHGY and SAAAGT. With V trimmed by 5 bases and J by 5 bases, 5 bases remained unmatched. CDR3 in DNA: TGTGCCAGCAGTCGACTAGCGAACAACAATGAGCAGTTCTTC. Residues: CASSRLANNNEQFF.

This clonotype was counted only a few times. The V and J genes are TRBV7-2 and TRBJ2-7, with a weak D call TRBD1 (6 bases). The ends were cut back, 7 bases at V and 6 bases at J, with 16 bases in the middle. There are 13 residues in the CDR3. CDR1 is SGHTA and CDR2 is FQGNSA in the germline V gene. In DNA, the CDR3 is TGTGCCAGCACCTTCAACCAGGGGCGCGAGCAGTACTTC. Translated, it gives CASTFNQGREQYF.

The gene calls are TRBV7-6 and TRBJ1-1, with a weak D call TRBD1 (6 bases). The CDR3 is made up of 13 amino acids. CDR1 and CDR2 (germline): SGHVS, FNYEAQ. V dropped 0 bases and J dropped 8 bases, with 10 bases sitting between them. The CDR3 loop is CASSLAGGREAFF. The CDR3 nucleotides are TGTGCCAGCAGCTTAGCGGGGGGCAGGGAAGCTTTCTTT.

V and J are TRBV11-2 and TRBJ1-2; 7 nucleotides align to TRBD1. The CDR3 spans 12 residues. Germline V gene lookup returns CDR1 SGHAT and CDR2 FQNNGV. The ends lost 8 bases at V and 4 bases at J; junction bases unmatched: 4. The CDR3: CASGTARYGYTF. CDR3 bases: TGTGCCAGCGGGACAGCGCGCTATGGCTACACCTTC.

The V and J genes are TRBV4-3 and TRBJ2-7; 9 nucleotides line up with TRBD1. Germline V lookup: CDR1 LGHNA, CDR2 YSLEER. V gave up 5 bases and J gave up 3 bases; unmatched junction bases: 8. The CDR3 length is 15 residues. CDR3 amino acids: CASSSSGTGHYEQYF. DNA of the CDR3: TGCGCCAGCAGCTCCTCCGGGACAGGGCACTACGAGCAGTACTTC.

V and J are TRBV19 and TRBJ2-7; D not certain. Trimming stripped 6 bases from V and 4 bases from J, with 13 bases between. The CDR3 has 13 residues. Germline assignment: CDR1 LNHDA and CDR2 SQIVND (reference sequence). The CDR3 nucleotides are TGTGCCAGTAGCAACTCACTCCGGTACGAGCAGTACTTC. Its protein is CASSNSLRYEQYF.

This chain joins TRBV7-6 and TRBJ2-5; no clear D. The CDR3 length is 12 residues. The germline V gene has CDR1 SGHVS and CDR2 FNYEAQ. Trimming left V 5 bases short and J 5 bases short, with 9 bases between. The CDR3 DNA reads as TGTGCCAGCAGCATTCTTGGGGAGACCCAGTACTTC. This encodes CASSILGETQYF.

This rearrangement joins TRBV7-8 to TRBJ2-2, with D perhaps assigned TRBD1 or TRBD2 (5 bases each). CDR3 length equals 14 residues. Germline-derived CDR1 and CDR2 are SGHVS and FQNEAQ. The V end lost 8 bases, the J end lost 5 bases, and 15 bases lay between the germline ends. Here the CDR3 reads CASGGPTQTGELFF. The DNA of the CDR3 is TGTGCCAGCGGGGGACCGACGCAGACCGGGGAGCTGTTTTTT.